The clone carrying this T cell receptor beta chain occurred many times. Antigen: not known. After removal of 9 bases from V and 8 bases from J, the junction contained 7 bases not matched to a gene. This CDR3 is built from 13 residues. The V gene's germline CDR1 is MNHNS and CDR2 SASEGT. The TCR beta profiling, which covered VDJ combination and CDR3 sequence, was carried out using genomic DNA as the template. TCRdb reanalysed the reads using MiXCR and keeps one entry per CDR3 protein. The sample records roughly 150,000 distinct CDR3 sequences, 40% to 55% being singletons. The sample comes from a study of CD8+CD57+ T cells in acquired aplastic anemia. Looking at the study overall: Each DNA sample taken from sorted CD4+ and CD8+ cells came to approximately 3.3 ug on average.

Study results and caveats: Overlapping CD8+ CDR3 repertoires of patients and controls contained around 30 shared sequences.

Flow cytometry had shown expanded CD8+CD57+ cells in the patients chosen for sequencing. The patients, all of them, had severe acquired aplastic anemia. This chain uses TRBV6-1 with TRBJ1-6; 7 bases are shared with TRBD1. The source is a human donor with aplastic anemia. Material: sorted CD4+, CD8+, or CD8+CD57+ T cells (not recorded which) from PBMCs. The CDR3 region has the DNA TGTGCCAGTCAGGGGGGGGGACATTCACCCCTCCACTTT. It codes for CASQGGGHSPLHF.